The 10 T cell receptor beta chains below all came from one sample that was sequenced in a study of T cells in Graves' hyperthyroidism and ophthalmopathy. The CDR3 regions of TCR beta were amplified from RNA transcripts. A first-round RT-PCR of the TCR CDR3 used the HTBI primer set. TCRdb re-analysed the multiplex PCR reads in MiXCR, keeping a single row per CDR3 protein. The sample yields 250,000 to 300,000 distinct CDR3 sequences, about an eighth seen once. Source material: blood. These receptors came from a woman in her thirties with Graves' hyperthyroidism that later progressed to Graves' ophthalmopathy.

This clonotype has a count of ten or more. The V gene is TRBV7-9, the J gene TRBJ1-2, with 9 bases that match TRBD1. Trimming took 5 bases from V and 7 from J; bases not matched to a gene: 8. Germline CDR1 is SEHNR and CDR2 is FQNEAQ (reference sequence). The CDR3 has 14 amino acids. In DNA form, the CDR3 reads TGTGCCAGCAGCCTCGGGACAGGGTATTCTGGCTACACCTTC. Translating gives CASSLGTGYSGYTF.

In its sample, this clonotype was seen many times. This rearrangement joins TRBV6-2 or TRBV6-3 to TRBJ2-1, with D tentatively TRBD1 or TRBD2 (5 bases each). The CDR3 has 13 residues. The germline V gene encodes CDR1 MNHEY and CDR2 SVGEGT. V lost 4 bases and J 6 bases, leaving 10 bases between the germline ends. The CDR3 nucleotides read TGTGCCAGCAGTTTTCAGGGAGTCAATGAGCAGTTCTTC. This gives the protein CASSFQGVNEQFF.

This clonotype was found a few times. The DNA is left out, because the CDR3 cannot be placed on it with certainty; the CDR3 is given as TCRdb lists it. The rearrangement joins TRBV27 to TRBJ2-1; the table's D call TRBD2 went unverified against the DNA. CDR1 and CDR2 (germline): MNHEY, SMNVEV (reference sequence). The CDR3 has 18 residues if both end residues are counted. The CDR3 here is CASSSSEGLAGVLDEQFF.

This clonotype was detected ten times or more. This chain connects TRBV6-1 to TRBJ1-1; TRBD1 aligns across 9 bases. CDR3 length equals 14 residues. The V gene end was trimmed by 6 bases and the J gene end by 1 base; junction bases not matched to a gene: 3. In germline, CDR1 is MNHNS, CDR2 SASEGT. CDR3 nucleotides: TGTGCCAGCAGACGACAGGGGGAGAACACTGAAGCTTTCTTT. This encodes CASRRQGENTEAFF.

The V and J genes are TRBV10-3 and TRBJ2-3, with a tentative D call TRBD2 (5 bases). Trimming left V 10 bases short and J 1 base short, with 12 bases between. The CDR3 length is 13 residues. CDR1 and CDR2 from the germline V gene are ENHRY and SYGVKD. The CDR3 sequence is CASRQEGTDTQYF. The CDR3 nucleotides are TGTGCCAGCAGGCAGGAGGGCACAGATACGCAGTATTTT.

With respect to this clonotype: A much bigger clone sits one base away, suggesting this may be a read error. This rearrangement joins TRBV2 to TRBJ2-3; a weak D match, TRBD2 (5 bases). The CDR3 contains 14 residues. The germline V and J ends were trimmed by 5 bases and 5 bases, with 14 bases remaining between them. Per germline, CDR1 SNHLY and CDR2 FYNNEI. CDR3 residues: CASSPRAAGDTQYF. The CDR3 nucleotides read TGTGCCAGCAGTCCGCGGGCTGCAGGAGATACGCAGTATTTT.

This clonotype was counted a few times. The germline gene is not matched at one end of the junction; a read error may be the cause. The chain has TRBV7-7 and TRBJ2-5; D possibly uses TRBD1 or TRBD2 (5 bases each). Germline lookup yields CDR1 SSHAT and CDR2 FNYEAQ (reference sequence). There are 14 residues in the CDR3. CDR3 coding DNA: TGTGCTAGCAGCCCGGGACCTCTCCAAGAGACCCAGTACTTC. Translated, it gives CASSPGPLQETQYF.

V usage is TRBV5-1 and J usage is TRBJ2-2, with TRBD2 matching over 8 bases. V trimming: 4 bases; J trimming: 7 bases; junction bases outside the gene matches: 9. The germline CDR1 and CDR2 sequences are SGHRS and YFSETQ. The CDR3 loop spans 15 amino acids. The CDR3, as DNA: TGCGCCAGCAGCACCATACCGGGACTAGGCGGGGAGCTGTTTTTT. This gives the protein CASSTIPGLGGELFF.

This rearrangement joins TRBV19 to TRBJ2-3; no reliable D call. This CDR3 has 15 amino acids. Germline CDR1 and CDR2: LNHDA and SQIVND (reference sequence). The V end lost 1 base, the J end lost 4 bases, and 12 bases lay between the germline ends. This CDR3 reads CASSIGWADSDTQYF. Here the CDR3 DNA reads TGTGCCAGTAGTATAGGGTGGGCAGATTCAGATACGCAGTATTTT. The entire variable domain, with the rest obtained from reference TRBV19 and TRBJ2-3, is as follows: DGGITQSPKYLFRKEGQNVTLSCEQNLNHDAMYWYRQDPGQGLRLIYYSQIVNDFQKGDIAEGYSVSREKKESFPLTVTSAQKNPTAFYLCASSIGWADSDTQYFGPGTRLTVL.

A few counts support this clonotype. This chain connects TRBV25-1 to TRBJ2-3; D not certain. Trimming took off 1 base at V and 9 bases at J, with 11 bases between the two ends. Germline V lookup: CDR1 MGHDK, CDR2 SYGVNS. This CDR3 comprises 13 residues. The CDR3 DNA follows: TGTGCCAGCAGTGAATGGCAGCCCGAAACGCAGTATTTT. Its protein product is CASSEWQPETQYF.